What follows are 21 T cell receptor beta chains derived from one specimen sequenced in a study of CD8+ T cells in alopecia areata. Following RNA extraction, reverse transcription yielded cDNA that acted as the sequencing template. TCRdb keeps only in-frame clones here, not all; method: immunoSEQ multiplex PCR. Of 150,000 or so clones in the sample, roughly 44% were seen once. The specimen sequenced was CD4+ T cells sorted from blood. Source of these receptors: a human donor with alopecia areata.

This CDR3 is CASSPLLRDISQETQYF. Written as DNA, the CDR3 is TGTGCCAGCAGCCCTCTCCTGCGGGACATATCCCAAGAGACCCAGTACTTC. This chain uses TRBV28 with TRBJ2-5; D assignment may be TRBD1 or TRBD2 (6 bases each). Deletions cut 6 bases from V and 1 base from J, with 21 bases between. The CDR3 is 17 amino acids. CDR1 MDHEN and CDR2 SYDVKM come from the germline V gene.

DNA of the CDR3: TGCAGCGTTGTTCAGGGGGGCGAGCAGCCCCAGCATTTT. This gives the protein CSVVQGGEQPQHF. The chain combines TRBV29-1 with TRBJ1-5; 7 nucleotides line up with TRBD1. From germline, CDR1 is SQVTM and CDR2 ANQGSEA. The CDR3 is 13 residues long. V lost 4 bases, J lost 7 bases, and 7 bases stayed unmatched.

The J gene is TRBJ2-6, the V gene TRBV28, with D unresolved. Germline CDR1 MDHEN, CDR2 SYDVKM. The CDR3 is 15 amino acids. The V gene lost 5 bases and the J gene lost 0 bases, with 8 bases spanning the gap. The CDR3 region has the DNA TGTGCCAGCAGTGCCCATTCCTCTGGGGCCAACGTCCTGACTTTC. This gives the protein CASSAHSSGANVLTF. Using reference TRBV28 and TRBJ2-6 for the parts outside the CDR3, the full variable domain is DVKVTQSSRYLVKRTGEKVFLECVQDMDHENMFWYRQDPGLGLRLIYFSYDVKMKEKGDIPEGYSVSREKKERFSLILESASTNQTSMYLCASSAHSSGANVLTFGAGSRLTVL.

The V call is TRBV28, the J call TRBJ1-2, with a weak D call TRBD1 (5 bases). Germline assignment: CDR1 MDHEN and CDR2 SYDVKM. This CDR3 contains 15 residues. The V gene lost 5 bases and the J gene lost 3 bases, with 16 bases spanning the gap. The CDR3 spells CASSSQTANHYGYTF. For the CDR3, the DNA is TGTGCCAGCAGTAGCCAGACAGCCAACCACTATGGCTACACCTTC.

V and J are TRBV7-3 and TRBJ2-5; perhaps TRBD1 as D (5 bases). The germline V gene has CDR1 SGHTA and CDR2 FQGTGA. CDR3 length: 14 residues. V was cut by 5 bases and J by 4 bases, with 14 bases left in between. The CDR3 spells CASSPQGSGETQYF. The DNA for the CDR3 is TGTGCCAGCAGCCCTCAGGGTTCGGGAGAGACCCAGTACTTC.

The chain couples TRBV9 to TRBJ2-3; D is possibly TRBD2 (6 bases). V shed 4 bases and J shed 0 bases, with 9 bases lying between them. The germline V gene has CDR1 SGDLS and CDR2 YYNGEE. This CDR3 comprises 14 residues. CDR3 protein: CASSRAGSTDTQYF. CDR3 nucleotides: TGTGCCAGCAGCCGGGCGGGAAGCACAGATACGCAGTATTTT.

The rearrangement joins TRBV29-1 to TRBJ1-2; D is uncertain. This CDR3 contains 13 residues. Per the germline V gene, CDR1 is SQVTM and CDR2 is ANQGSEA. Trimming removed 1 base at V and 6 bases at J, with 12 bases between. The CDR3 sequence: CSVEALADDGYTF. In DNA, the CDR3 is TGCAGCGTTGAAGCTTTGGCAGACGATGGCTACACCTTC.

The V call is TRBV5-1, the J call TRBJ2-1; D is uncertain. The V gene lost 0 bases and the J gene lost 8 bases, with 3 bases spanning the gap. The CDR3 runs to 11 residues. Germline CDR1 SGHRS, CDR2 YFSETQ. CDR3 region: CASSLEHEQFF. CDR3 bases: TGCGCCAGCAGCTTGGAGCATGAGCAGTTCTTC.

The rearrangement uses TRBV28 and TRBJ2-5; unclear D gene. Germline-derived CDR1 and CDR2 are MDHEN and SYDVKM. The germline V and J ends were trimmed by 2 bases and 6 bases, with 1 base remaining between them. The CDR3 spans 10 residues. In DNA form, the CDR3 reads TGTGCCAGCAGTTTACAGACCCAGTACTTC. Protein: CASSLQTQYF.

This clone has just a few counts. The chain links TRBV7-9 to TRBJ1-1; no clear D gene. The ends were cut back, 3 bases at V and 0 bases at J, with 8 bases in the middle. Germline assignment: CDR1 SEHNR and CDR2 FQNEAQ (reference sequence). The CDR3 sequence is 14 residues long. This CDR3 reads CASSLSRLNTEAFF. DNA for the CDR3: TGTGCCAGCAGCTTGAGTCGGTTGAACACTGAAGCTTTCTTT.

In its sample, this clone was seen a few times. The J gene is TRBJ2-1, the V gene TRBV9; no clear D. Trimming removed 0 bases at V and 3 bases at J, with 4 bases between. The CDR3 has 13 residues. The germline gives CDR1 SGDLS, CDR2 YYNGEE. Written as DNA, the CDR3 is TGTGCCAGCAGCGTAGCCGGCTACAATGAGCAGTTCTTC. Amino acid sequence: CASSVAGYNEQFF.

The chain employs TRBV2 and TRBJ1-2; D is unclear. V was cut by 6 bases and J by 1 base, with 3 bases left in between. Germline V gives CDR1 SNHLY, CDR2 FYNNEI. The length of the CDR3 is 11 residues. CDR3 sequence (DNA): TGTGCCAGCAGCCTTAACTATGGCTACACCTTC. As protein: CASSLNYGYTF.

This clone was recorded once. The chain is built from TRBV15 and TRBJ2-3; D is unclear. In germline, CDR1 is LNHNV, CDR2 YYDKDF (reference sequence). CDR3 length: 13 residues. V shed 0 bases and J shed 5 bases, with 6 bases lying between them. The CDR3 DNA reads TGTGCCACCAGCAGAGACGGACGAGATACGCAGTATTTT. It yields the protein CATSRDGRDTQYF.

This clone has only a few counts. The rearrangement joins TRBV2 to TRBJ2-5; TRBD1 matches at 12 bases. Germline V gene data show CDR1 as SNHLY and CDR2 as FYNNEI. The CDR3 has 15 amino acids. V gave up 4 bases and J gave up 3 bases; unmatched junction bases: 3. The CDR3 is CASSAGTGGKETQYF. CDR3 in DNA: TGTGCCAGCAGTGCCGGGACAGGGGGCAAAGAGACCCAGTACTTC.

The chain combines TRBV5-1 with TRBJ2-1; 14 nucleotides align to TRBD2. CDR1 and CDR2 (germline): SGHRS, YFSETQ. The CDR3 is made up of 16 amino acids. The junction had 5 bases not matched to a gene; V was cut back by 0 bases and J by 9 bases. CDR3 sequence (DNA): TGCGCCAGCAGCTTGGCGGGACTAGCGGGAGACATTGAGCAGTTCTTC. Its protein is CASSLAGLAGDIEQFF.

This rearrangement joins TRBV14 to TRBJ2-3; possibly TRBD2 for D (6 bases). V was pared by 4 bases and J by 3 bases, with 8 bases between. CDR1 and CDR2 (germline): SGHDN, FVKESK. The CDR3 consists of 13 residues. Here the CDR3 reads CASSPLATDTQYF. The CDR3 nucleotides read TGTGCCAGCAGCCCTCTAGCGACAGATACGCAGTATTTT. The complete variable domain, with remaining parts taken from reference TRBV14 and TRBJ2-3, reads EAGVTQFPSHSVIEKGQTVTLRCDPISGHDNLYWYRRVMGKEIKFLLHFVKESKQDESGMPNNRFLAERTGGTYSTLKVQPAELEDSGVYFCASSPLATDTQYFGPGTRLTVL.

V usage is TRBV29-1 and J usage is TRBJ2-5, with D maybe TRBD2 (5 bases). Trimming removed 8 bases from V and 3 bases from J, with 19 bases in between. The CDR3 consists of 14 residues. Germline lookup yields CDR1 SQVTM and CDR2 ANQGSEA. The CDR3 DNA follows: TGCAGCTGGACCCCGGGAACTAGGGAAGAGACCCAGTACTTC. Its translation: CSWTPGTREETQYF.

The chain couples TRBV19 to TRBJ1-2; D uncertain. CDR1 and CDR2 (germline): LNHDA, SQIVND (reference sequence). The V end was cut by 3 bases, the J end by 4 bases, with 9 bases between. CDR3 length: 13 amino acids. Here the CDR3 reads CASSMERFYGYTF. The DNA of the CDR3 is TGTGCCAGTAGTATGGAGCGATTCTATGGCTACACCTTC.

This clone was picked up a small number of times. V usage is TRBV29-1 and J usage is TRBJ2-2; D is possibly TRBD1 or TRBD2 (5 bases each). Trimming removed 7 bases from V and 0 bases from J, with 18 bases in between. CDR1 is SQVTM, CDR2 ANQGSEA, per germline. The CDR3 runs 16 residues. DNA of the CDR3: TGCAGCGCGCTGGGACGAGCGGCTACGAACACCGGGGAGCTGTTTTTT. It encodes CSALGRAATNTGELFF.

The chain joins TRBV5-1 to TRBJ1-2; maybe TRBD1 (5 bases). The CDR3 runs 14 residues. Germline V CDR1 and CDR2: SGHRS, YFSETQ. V was pared by 1 base and J by 3 bases, with 10 bases between. The CDR3 sequence: CASSLSRAYYGYTF. Here the CDR3 DNA reads TGCGCCAGCAGCTTGAGCAGGGCCTACTATGGCTACACCTTC.

The V call is TRBV7-8, the J call TRBJ2-5; D not certain. The V gene's germline CDR1 is SGHVS and CDR2 FQNEAQ. The CDR3 runs to 13 residues. Trimming stripped 2 bases from V and 1 base from J, with 5 bases between. The CDR3 loop is CASSLQFQETQYF. The CDR3 DNA reads TGTGCCAGCAGCTTACAGTTCCAAGAGACCCAGTACTTC.